A single sample is the source of the 14 T cell receptor beta chains below, sequenced in a study of shared clonotypes between healthy human individuals. Sequencing used immunoSEQ multiplex PCR; TCRdb keeps in-frame clones, though not all of them. The repertoire holds fewer than 1.4 million clones, with approximately 78% as singletons. Sample: memory CD4+ T cells from PBMCs. The sample's subset: CD45RA-negative fraction. The receptors derive from a man aged 18 to 29 in good health. Some clones in this sample may be carry-over from other donors' samples.

The V call is TRBV6-1, the J call TRBJ1-4; D possibly corresponds to TRBD1 (6 bases). The CDR3 length is 14 residues. Trimming took 6 bases from V and 4 from J, leaving 12 bases between them. Germline lookup yields CDR1 MNHNS and CDR2 SASEGT. The CDR3 reads CASSITGFNEKLFF. The CDR3, as DNA: TGTGCCAGCAGCATCACAGGGTTTAATGAAAAACTGTTTTTT.

The table lists this clone with a count of one. V gene TRBV4-3 combines with J gene TRBJ2-1; D is possibly TRBD2 (6 bases). Germline V gene sequence: CDR1 LGHNA, CDR2 YSLEER. The CDR3 is 16 residues long. V was pared by 1 base and J by 4 bases, with 14 bases between. The DNA of the CDR3 is TGCGCCAGCAGCCAAGCTGCCAGCGGGCCTTACAATGAGCAGTTCTTC. Protein: CASSQAASGPYNEQFF.

The chain joins TRBV6-1 to TRBJ1-5; D not resolved. With 2 bases removed from V and 4 bases from J, the gap between germline ends came to 15 bases. Germline CDR1 and CDR2: MNHNS and SASEGT. This CDR3 spans 16 amino acids. CDR3 region: CASSENSAARNQPQHF. CDR3 DNA: TGTGCCAGCAGTGAAAATTCGGCGGCCAGAAATCAGCCCCAGCATTTT.

This clone was seen ten or more times. V is TRBV9 and J is TRBJ2-5, with 8 bases matching TRBD2. V dropped 3 bases and J dropped 5; count of bases not matched to a gene: 3. CDR1 SGDLS and CDR2 YYNGEE come from the germline V gene. The CDR3 extends over 13 amino acids. The CDR3 loop is CASSGTSWETQYF. The CDR3 DNA is TGTGCCAGCAGCGGGACTAGCTGGGAGACCCAGTACTTC.

The chain joins TRBV5-4 to TRBJ2-6; D is tentatively TRBD1 or TRBD2 (5 bases each). CDR1 SGHNT and CDR2 YYREEE come from the germline V gene (reference sequence). V was shortened by 1 base and J by 3 bases, with 11 bases between the two germline ends. This CDR3 contains 16 residues. CDR3 in amino acids: CASSLQGTYGANVLTF. CDR3 coding DNA: TGTGCCAGCAGCTTGCAAGGGACCTATGGGGCCAACGTCCTGACTTTC.

The chain recombines TRBV15 with TRBJ1-3, with D unclear. V was trimmed by 7 bases and J by 4 bases, leaving 5 bases between them. Per the germline V gene, CDR1 is LNHNV and CDR2 is YYDKDF (reference sequence). The CDR3 spans 11 residues. CDR3 DNA: TGTGCCACCAAAGGGGGAAACACCATATATTTT. Encoded protein: CATKGGNTIYF. Looking up the rest from reference TRBV15 and TRBJ1-3 gives the full variable domain: DAMVIQNPRYQVTQFGKPVTLSCSQTLNHNVMYWYQQKSSQAPKLLFHYYDKDFNNEADTPDNFQSRRPNTSFCFLDIRSPGLGDTAMYLCATKGGNTIYFGEGSWLTVV.

This rearrangement joins TRBV5-4 to TRBJ2-7; D uncertain. V shed 0 bases and J shed 6 bases, with 10 bases lying between them. This CDR3 is built from 13 residues. Germline-derived CDR1 and CDR2 are SGHNT and YYREEE (reference sequence). The CDR3 loop is CASSLVGFAEQYF. For the CDR3, the DNA is TGTGCCAGCAGCTTGGTAGGTTTTGCCGAGCAGTACTTC. Looking up the rest from reference TRBV5-4 and TRBJ2-7 gives the full variable domain: ETGVTQSPTHLIKTRGQQVTLRCSSQSGHNTVSWYQQALGQGPQFIFQYYREEENGRGNFPPRFSGLQFPNYSSELNVNALELDDSALYLCASSLVGFAEQYFGPGTRLTVT.

V gene TRBV27 combines with J gene TRBJ1-1; D remains unclear. CDR1 and CDR2 from the germline V gene are MNHEY and SMNVEV (reference sequence). V lost 6 bases and J lost 1, with 9 bases in between. CDR3 length equals 13 residues. The CDR3 DNA reads TGTGCCAGCAGGGGGAGCCCGAACACTGAAGCTTTCTTT. It specifies CASRGSPNTEAFF.

The chain is built from TRBV4-3 and TRBJ1-1, with 7 bases aligning to TRBD1. Per germline, CDR1 LGHNA and CDR2 YSLEER. The length of the CDR3 is 14 residues. The V gene end was trimmed by 4 bases and the J gene end by 11 bases; junction bases not matched to a gene: 13. The CDR3 sequence is CASSPRPGGGWAFF. The CDR3 DNA sequence: TGCGCCAGCAGCCCAAGACCAGGAGGGGGCTGGGCTTTCTTT.

The rearrangement uses TRBV19 and TRBJ2-5, with D perhaps matching TRBD1 (7 bases). V lost 9 bases and J lost 4, with 15 bases in between. Germline V CDR1 and CDR2: LNHDA, SQIVND (reference sequence). This CDR3 region has 13 residues. The CDR3 nucleotides are TGTGCCAGCCGATACAGGGGAGGAGAGACCCAGTACTTC. Translation gives CASRYRGGETQYF.

V is TRBV7-7 and J is TRBJ2-5; TRBD2 matches at 10 bases. J was trimmed by 5 bases and V by 2 bases; bases with no gene match: 8. The CDR3 has 16 amino acids. Per germline, CDR1 SSHAT and CDR2 FNYEAQ (reference sequence). CDR3 coding DNA: TGTGCCAGCAGCTTACTTGGGTCTAGCGGGAGTGAGACCCAGTACTTC. This codes for CASSLLGSSGSETQYF. Based on the CDR3 plus reference TRBV7-7 and TRBJ2-5, the full variable domain is GAGVSQSPRYKVTKRGQDVTLRCDPISSHATLYWYQQALGQGPEFLTYFNYEAQPDKSGLPSDRFSAERPEGSISTLTIQRTEQRDSAMYRCASSLLGSSGSETQYFGPGTRLLVL.

This chain links TRBV18 with TRBJ1-2, with 12 bases fitting TRBD1. This CDR3 contains 15 residues. V was clipped by 3 bases and J by 8 bases; unmatched bases: 7. The germline CDR1 and CDR2 sequences are KGHSH and LQKENI. CDR3 in DNA: TGTGCCAGCTCACCGACCGGGACAGGGGGCGCGGGCTACACCTTC. This codes for CASSPTGTGGAGYTF.

The chain carries TRBV20-1 and TRBJ2-7, with D unresolved. The CDR3 is 11 residues long. CDR1 DFQATT and CDR2 SNEGSKA come from the germline V gene (reference sequence). V lost 3 bases and J lost 3, with 6 bases in between. The CDR3 DNA follows: TGCAGTGCTAGGACCCTCTACGAGCAGTACTTC. It specifies CSARTLYEQYF.

The chain has TRBV7-9 and TRBJ1-2, with a possible D match to TRBD1 (5 bases). The CDR3 sequence is 16 residues long. Germline V lookup: CDR1 SEHNR, CDR2 FQNEAQ (reference sequence). With 3 bases removed from V and 3 bases from J, the gap between germline ends came to 17 bases. The CDR3 DNA reads as TGTGCCAGCAGCTTCCCCAAGGGACCCCTTCACTATGGCTACACCTTC. Translation: CASSFPKGPLHYGYTF.